The 28 T cell receptor beta chains presented below share a single source sample, sequenced in a study of cytomegalovirus exposure and HLA in healthy donors. PCR employed 60 Vbeta and 13 Jbeta primers. Sequencing was performed with immunoSEQ multiplex PCR; in TCRdb, only in-frame clones are kept and a portion is missing. The table includes more than 150,000 clones, 70% to 90% detected once. Sequencing was performed on PBMCs. The receptors were sampled from a woman aged 18-29 years in good health and CMV-seropositive.

DNA for the CDR3: TGTGCCAGCAGCTCGAGGGACAGAGGAACAGGGGGCCGGGAGCAGTACGTC. Translating it yields CASSSRDRGTGGREQYV. J is TRBJ2-7 and V is TRBV13, with 9 nucleotides matching TRBD1. Trimming cost V 4 bases and J 7 bases; bases outside gene matches: 17. Germline V gene data show CDR1 as PRHDT and CDR2 as FYEKMQ (reference sequence). This CDR3 is built from 17 residues.

This clone was seen once. The chain combines TRBV7-3 with TRBJ1-1; 7 bases align to TRBD1. V shed 5 bases, J shed 9 bases, and the junction held 9 bases outside the gene matches. The germline gives CDR1 SGHTA, CDR2 FQGTGA. The CDR3 contains 13 residues. As DNA, the CDR3 is TGTGCCAGCAGCCCGCGAACAGGGGTGCAAGCTTTCTTT. Translated: CASSPRTGVQAFF. Full variable domain (remainder filled in from reference TRBV7-3 and TRBJ1-1): GAGVSQTPSNKVTEKGKYVELRCDPISGHTALYWYRQSLGQGPEFLIYFQGTGAADDSGLPNDRFFAVRPEGSVSTLKIQRTERGDSAVYLCASSPRTGVQAFFGQGTRLTVV.

V usage is TRBV18 and J usage is TRBJ1-1; no clear D gene. Germline V gene lookup returns CDR1 KGHSH and CDR2 LQKENI. V dropped 0 bases and J dropped 8 bases, with 10 bases sitting between them. The CDR3 spans 13 residues. The CDR3 is CASSPPGSPEAFF. The DNA of the CDR3 is TGTGCCAGCTCACCACCGGGGAGTCCCGAAGCTTTCTTT.

V and J are TRBV19 and TRBJ2-7; 7 bases fit TRBD1. Germline V gene lookup returns CDR1 LNHDA and CDR2 SQIVND (reference sequence). J was trimmed by 1 base and V by 7 bases; bases with no gene match: 4. This CDR3 is 13 amino acids long. CDR3 coding DNA: TGTGCCAGTAAACGACAGGGTTCCTACGAGCAGTACTTC. Protein product: CASKRQGSYEQYF.

CDR3 amino acids: CASSKAVRRTDTQYF. CDR3 DNA: TGTGCCAGCAGCAAAGCCGTTAGGAGGACAGATACGCAGTATTTT. The rearrangement links TRBV7-2 to TRBJ2-3; TRBD2 might be the D (5 bases). The V end was cut by 5 bases, the J end by 3 bases, with 15 bases between. The CDR3 has 15 amino acids. Germline CDR1 SGHTA, CDR2 FQGNSA.

The V gene is TRBV9, the J gene TRBJ1-1; TRBD1 might be the D (6 bases). Trimming removed 0 bases at V and 1 base at J, with 10 bases between. Germline assignment: CDR1 SGDLS and CDR2 YYNGEE. CDR3 length equals 15 residues. The CDR3: CASSVEGHRNTEAFF. The CDR3, as DNA: TGTGCCAGCAGCGTAGAGGGACACAGGAACACTGAAGCTTTCTTT.

The chain employs TRBV5-1 and TRBJ1-5; unclear D gene. V gave up 0 bases and J gave up 5 bases, with 9 bases separating them. The CDR3 extends over 14 amino acids. Germline assignment: CDR1 SGHRS and CDR2 YFSETQ. CDR3 protein: CASSLEAPHQPQHF. The CDR3 DNA reads TGCGCCAGCAGCTTGGAAGCCCCTCATCAGCCCCAGCATTTT.

This chain connects TRBV30 to TRBJ1-1; 10 positions agree with TRBD1. V dropped 3 bases and J dropped 5; count of bases not matched to a gene: 6. This CDR3 is 14 amino acids long. Germline CDR1 and CDR2: GTSNPN and SVGIG (reference sequence). The DNA of the CDR3 is TGTGCCTGGAGACCTTGGACAGGGGGAACTGAAGCTTTCTTT. This translates into CAWRPWTGGTEAFF. Using reference TRBV30 and TRBJ1-1 for the parts outside the CDR3, the full variable domain is SQTIHQWPATLVQPVGSPLSLECTVEGTSNPNLYWYRQAAGRGLQLLFYSVGIGQISSEVPQNLSASRPQDRQFILSSKKLLLSDSGFYLCAWRPWTGGTEAFFGQGTRLTVV.

The chain couples TRBV9 to TRBJ2-3; 16 bases fit TRBD2. This CDR3 comprises 18 residues. V lost 3 bases to trimming and J lost 0 bases; unmatched junction nucleotides: 4. Per the germline V gene, CDR1 is SGDLS and CDR2 is YYNGEE. The CDR3 reads CASSGGTSGGASTDTQYF. The CDR3 DNA sequence: TGTGCCAGCAGCGGAGGGACTAGCGGGGGGGCTAGCACAGATACGCAGTATTTT.

The chain recombines TRBV7-9 with TRBJ2-1, with a weak D call TRBD2 (7 bases). The V end lost 5 bases, the J end lost 4 bases, and 15 bases lay between the germline ends. Germline CDR1 SEHNR, CDR2 FQNEAQ (reference sequence). The CDR3 runs 15 residues. The CDR3, as DNA: TGTGCCAGCAGCCCTGGGGGCGGGGGATACAATGAGCAGTTCTTC. Its protein product is CASSPGGGGYNEQFF.

The rearrangement joins TRBV11-3 to TRBJ1-1; 8 bases are a match to TRBD1. CDR3 length: 14 amino acids. CDR1 and CDR2 from the germline V gene are SGHNT and YENEEA. V lost 3 bases to trimming and J lost 1 base; unmatched junction nucleotides: 1. The CDR3 region has the DNA TGTGCCAGCAGCTTCGGACAGGGGAACACTGAAGCTTTCTTT. Amino acids: CASSFGQGNTEAFF.

Only a few counts were recorded for this clone. The chain has TRBV5-1 and TRBJ2-7; D gene uncertain. CDR3 length: 14 amino acids. Per the germline V gene, CDR1 is SGHRS and CDR2 is YFSETQ. Trimming removed 0 bases at V and 2 bases at J, with 9 bases between. CDR3 sequence reads: CASSLVQFPYEQYF. The DNA of the CDR3 is TGCGCCAGCAGCTTGGTGCAGTTTCCCTACGAGCAGTACTTC.

The V gene is TRBV6-1, the J gene TRBJ2-5; 7 positions match TRBD2. Germline values: CDR1 MNHNS, CDR2 SASEGT. The length of the CDR3 is 14 residues. The V segment lost 5 bases and the J segment 4 bases; nucleotides outside the gene matches: 7. This CDR3 is CASSFSGEGETQYF. The CDR3, as DNA: TGTGCCAGCAGTTTCAGCGGGGAGGGAGAGACCCAGTACTTC.

The J gene is TRBJ1-1, the V gene TRBV29-1; 8 bases map to TRBD1. There are 13 residues in the CDR3. Germline CDR1 and CDR2: SQVTM and ANQGSEA. The V and J ends lost 4 bases and 2 bases, in that order; junction bases with no gene match: 3. As DNA, the CDR3 is TGCAGCGTTGGACAGGGGTATAACACTGAAGCTTTCTTT. Translation gives CSVGQGYNTEAFF.

The rearrangement joins TRBV10-1 to TRBJ2-7; D not certain. CDR1 and CDR2 from the germline V gene are WNHNN and SYGVQD (reference sequence). The ends were cut back, 5 bases at V and 3 bases at J, with 8 bases in the middle. This CDR3 is built from 12 residues. In nucleotides, the CDR3 is TGCGCCAGCAGTCCGTCCGTCTACGAGCAGTACTTC. It codes for CASSPSVYEQYF.

The chain recombines TRBV5-4 with TRBJ1-1; D gene uncertain. V lost 0 bases to trimming and J lost 1 base, with 10 bases between them. The germline CDR1 and CDR2 sequences are SGHNT and YYREEE (reference sequence). The CDR3 spans 15 residues. The CDR3 reads CASSLEGGRNTEAFF. CDR3 in DNA: TGTGCCAGCAGCTTGGAAGGAGGGAGGAACACTGAAGCTTTCTTT.

The chain combines TRBV6-1 with TRBJ2-4; TRBD2 aligns across 13 bases. The CDR3 consists of 16 residues. J gave up 6 bases and V 3 bases, and 5 bases lay outside the gene matches. Germline V gives CDR1 MNHNS, CDR2 SASEGT. The CDR3 spells CASSDPGLAGPNIQYF. CDR3 in DNA: TGTGCCAGCAGTGACCCGGGACTAGCGGGACCAAACATTCAGTACTTC.

This clone was recorded once. V and J are TRBV19 and TRBJ2-7; 10 bases agree with TRBD1. CDR3 size: 14 residues. J was trimmed by 7 bases and V by 5 bases; bases with no gene match: 8. In germline, CDR1 is LNHDA, CDR2 SQIVND (reference sequence). The CDR3: CASSPGQGIWEQYF. For the CDR3, the DNA is TGTGCCAGTAGTCCGGGACAGGGGATATGGGAGCAGTACTTC.

This rearrangement joins TRBV7-2 to TRBJ1-3; 9 nucleotides agree with TRBD1. The germline gives CDR1 SGHTA, CDR2 FQGNSA. V lost 4 bases to trimming and J lost 0 bases; unmatched junction nucleotides: 4. The CDR3 spans 16 residues. The CDR3 reads CASSSTGGRSGNTIYF. The CDR3 DNA follows: TGTGCCAGCAGCTCCACAGGGGGCCGCTCTGGAAACACCATATATTTT.

Comment on this clone: Other nucleotide sequences in the sample specify the same CDR3. The chain joins TRBV28 to TRBJ1-1; possible D gene TRBD1, 5 bases. Germline lookup yields CDR1 MDHEN and CDR2 SYDVKM. Trimming stripped 2 bases from V and 5 bases from J, with 12 bases between. There are 14 residues in the CDR3. CDR3 sequence reads: CASSLGAGRTEAFF. CDR3 in DNA: TGTGCCAGCAGTTTAGGGGCAGGGAGGACTGAAGCTTTCTTT.

This clone was recorded once. The J gene is TRBJ2-2, the V gene TRBV7-7, with D perhaps matching TRBD1 (5 bases). This CDR3 contains 16 residues. The V end lost 5 bases, the J end lost 0 bases, and 13 bases lay between the germline ends. CDR1 and CDR2 from the germline V gene are SSHAT and FNYEAQ (reference sequence). Here the CDR3 DNA reads TGTGCCAGCAGCCCCCGGGTACAGGCGAACACCGGGGAGCTGTTTTTT. This sequence encodes CASSPRVQANTGELFF.

The V call is TRBV30, the J call TRBJ1-1; D not resolved. CDR1 and CDR2 (germline): GTSNPN, SVGIG (reference sequence). This CDR3 comprises 13 residues. V was cut by 2 bases and J by 3 bases, with 10 bases left in between. CDR3 nucleotide sequence: TGTGCCTGGAGTAACAACCCCGACACTGAAGCTTTCTTT. Protein product: CAWSNNPDTEAFF.

V and J are TRBV9 and TRBJ1-4; D call uncertain. The CDR3 consists of 15 residues. The V and J ends lost 4 bases and 5 bases respectively, with 15 bases between them. Germline V CDR1 and CDR2: SGDLS, YYNGEE. CDR3 protein: CASSPLGRANEKLFF. The CDR3 DNA follows: TGTGCCAGCAGCCCGCTGGGGAGGGCGAATGAAAAACTGTTTTTT.

This clone appeared once. The J gene is TRBJ2-1, the V gene TRBV13; 9 nucleotides line up with TRBD2. This CDR3 contains 13 residues. J gave up 9 bases and V 5 bases, and 5 bases lay outside the gene matches. The germline gives CDR1 PRHDT, CDR2 FYEKMQ (reference sequence). For the CDR3, the DNA is TGTGCCAGCAGCCCCTCTAGCGGGGTTGAGCAGTTCTTC. Translating gives CASSPSSGVEQFF.

With respect to this clone: One end of the junction varies from germline; a read error may be responsible. The chain has TRBV7-9 and TRBJ1-2; 9 nucleotides match TRBD1. The germline CDR1 and CDR2 sequences are SEHNR and FQNEAQ (reference sequence). The CDR3 sequence is 16 residues long. The CDR3 region has the DNA TGTTCCAGCAGCCCACCTCCCGAATACAGGGGGCATGGCTACACCTTC. Translated: CSSSPPPEYRGHGYTF.

This clone occurred a few times. The V and J genes are TRBV5-1 and TRBJ1-4; TRBD1 agrees at 8 bases. CDR3 length: 14 residues. Unmatched junction bases numbered 8, after V lost 6 bases and J lost 7 bases. Germline loops: CDR1 SGHRS, CDR2 YFSETQ. Here the CDR3 DNA reads TGCGCCAGCACAGCAGGGGGCGAGGGTGAAAAACTGTTTTTT. It yields the protein CASTAGGEGEKLFF.

The V and J genes are TRBV18 and TRBJ1-1; perhaps TRBD1 as D (5 bases). This CDR3 comprises 14 residues. Germline CDR1 and CDR2: KGHSH and LQKENI. The ends were cut back, 6 bases at V and 0 bases at J, with 11 bases in the middle. This CDR3 reads CASSQGGMNTEAFF. The CDR3 coding sequence is TGTGCCAGCTCCCAGGGAGGGATGAACACTGAAGCTTTCTTT.

Details on this clone: A read error may account for a junction end that differs from germline. The rearrangement joins TRBV6-5 to TRBJ2-2; a weak D match, TRBD2 (5 bases). Germline assignment: CDR1 MNHEY and CDR2 SVGAGI. This CDR3 is 14 amino acids long. The DNA for the CDR3 is TGTGCCAGCAGCTATAGAATGCTCGCCGGGGAGCTGCTTTTT. This encodes CASSYRMLAGELLF.